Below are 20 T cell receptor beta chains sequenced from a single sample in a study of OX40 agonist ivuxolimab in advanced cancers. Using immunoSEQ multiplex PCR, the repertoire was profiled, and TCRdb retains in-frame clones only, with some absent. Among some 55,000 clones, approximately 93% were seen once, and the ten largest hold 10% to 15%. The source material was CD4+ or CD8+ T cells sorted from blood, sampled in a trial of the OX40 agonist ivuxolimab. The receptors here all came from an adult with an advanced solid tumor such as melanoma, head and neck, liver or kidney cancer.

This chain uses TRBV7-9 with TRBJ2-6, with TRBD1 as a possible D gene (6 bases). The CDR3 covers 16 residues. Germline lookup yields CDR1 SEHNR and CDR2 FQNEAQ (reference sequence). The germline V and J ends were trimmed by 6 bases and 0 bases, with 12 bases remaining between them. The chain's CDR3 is CASSPQGSSGANVLTF. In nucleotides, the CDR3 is TGTGCCAGCAGTCCACAGGGCTCCTCTGGGGCCAACGTCCTGACTTTC. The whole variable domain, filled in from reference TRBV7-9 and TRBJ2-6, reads DTGVSQNPRHKITKRGQNVTFRCDPISEHNRLYWYRQTLGQGPEFLTYFQNEAQLEKSRLLSDRFSAERPKGSFSTLEIQRTEQGDSAMYLCASSPQGSSGANVLTFGAGSRLTVL.

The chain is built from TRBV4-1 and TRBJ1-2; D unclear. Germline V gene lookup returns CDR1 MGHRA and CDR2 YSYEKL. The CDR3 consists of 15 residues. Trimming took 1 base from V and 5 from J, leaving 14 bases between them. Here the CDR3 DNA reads TGCGCCAGCAGCCAAGCGAGGCCCCCTAGGTATGGCTACACCTTC. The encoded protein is CASSQARPPRYGYTF.

The CDR3 is CASSRTTGGNQPQHF. The CDR3, as DNA: TGTGCCAGCAGCCGTACGACAGGGGGCAATCAGCCCCAGCATTTT. V and J are TRBV28 and TRBJ1-5; 8 nucleotides align to TRBD1. Germline V gives CDR1 MDHEN, CDR2 SYDVKM. The CDR3 is 15 residues long. After removal of 6 bases from V and 2 bases from J, the junction contained 6 bases not matched to a gene.

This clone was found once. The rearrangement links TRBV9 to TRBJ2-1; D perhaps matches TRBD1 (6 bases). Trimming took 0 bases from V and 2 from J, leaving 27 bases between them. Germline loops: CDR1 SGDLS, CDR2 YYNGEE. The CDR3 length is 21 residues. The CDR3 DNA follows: TGTGCCAGCAGCGTAGTCCCCCCTTTGGCAGGGGTCCTTAGCCCCTACAATGAGCAGTTCTTC. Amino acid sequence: CASSVVPPLAGVLSPYNEQFF.

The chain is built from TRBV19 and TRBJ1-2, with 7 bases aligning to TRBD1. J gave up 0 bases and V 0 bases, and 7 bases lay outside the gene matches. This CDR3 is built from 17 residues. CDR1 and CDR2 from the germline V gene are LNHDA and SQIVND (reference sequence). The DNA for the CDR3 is TGTGCCAGTAGTATAGACGGACAGGCCCTAGCTAACTATGGCTACACCTTC. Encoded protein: CASSIDGQALANYGYTF.

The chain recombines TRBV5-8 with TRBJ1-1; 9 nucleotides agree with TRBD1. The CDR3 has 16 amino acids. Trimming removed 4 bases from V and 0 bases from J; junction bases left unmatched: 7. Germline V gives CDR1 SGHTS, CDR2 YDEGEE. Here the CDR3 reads CASSPGTGRMNTEAFF. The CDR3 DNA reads TGTGCCAGCAGCCCTGGGACAGGGAGGATGAACACTGAAGCTTTCTTT.

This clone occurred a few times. The CDR3 region is CASSQDRNTEAFF. DNA of the CDR3: TGTGCCAGCAGCCAGGACAGAAACACTGAAGCTTTCTTT. J is TRBJ1-1 and V is TRBV14, with D possibly matching TRBD1 (6 bases). Germline-derived CDR1 and CDR2 are SGHDN and FVKESK. The CDR3 is 13 amino acids. Trimming took 3 bases from V and 2 from J, leaving 7 bases between them.

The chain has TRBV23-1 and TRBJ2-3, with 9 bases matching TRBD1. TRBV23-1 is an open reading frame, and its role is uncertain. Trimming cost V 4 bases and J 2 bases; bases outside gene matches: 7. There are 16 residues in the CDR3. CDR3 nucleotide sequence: TGCGCCAGCAGTCCGCCCGGGACAGGGACCACAGATACGCAGTATTTT. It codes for CASSPPGTGTTDTQYF.

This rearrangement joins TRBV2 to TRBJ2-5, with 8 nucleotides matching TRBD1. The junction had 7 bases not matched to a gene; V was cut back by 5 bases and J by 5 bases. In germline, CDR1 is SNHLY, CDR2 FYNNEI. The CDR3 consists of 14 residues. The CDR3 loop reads CASSKGQVGETQYF. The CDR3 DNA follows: TGTGCCAGCAGTAAGGGACAGGTCGGCGAGACCCAGTACTTC.

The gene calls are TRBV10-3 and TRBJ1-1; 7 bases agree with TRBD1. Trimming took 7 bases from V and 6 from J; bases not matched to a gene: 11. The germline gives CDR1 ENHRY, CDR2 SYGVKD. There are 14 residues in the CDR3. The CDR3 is CAINSRGQGAEAFF. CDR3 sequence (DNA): TGTGCCATCAACTCTAGGGGGCAAGGCGCTGAAGCTTTCTTT.

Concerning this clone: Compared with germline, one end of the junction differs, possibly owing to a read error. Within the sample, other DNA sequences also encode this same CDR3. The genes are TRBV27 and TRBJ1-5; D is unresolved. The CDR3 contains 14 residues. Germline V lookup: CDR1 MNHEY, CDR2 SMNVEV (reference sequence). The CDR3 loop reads CASSLVLSNQPQHF. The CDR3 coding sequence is TGCGCCAGCAGTTTAGTCCTTAGCAATCAGCCCCAGCATTTT.

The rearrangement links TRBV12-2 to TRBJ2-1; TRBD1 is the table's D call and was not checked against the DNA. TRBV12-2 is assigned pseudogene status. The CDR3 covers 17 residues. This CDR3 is CARRLRGDRGAYNEQFF. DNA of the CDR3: TGTGCAAGGCGCTTACGGGGGGACAGGGGCGCCTACAATGAGCAGTTCTTC.

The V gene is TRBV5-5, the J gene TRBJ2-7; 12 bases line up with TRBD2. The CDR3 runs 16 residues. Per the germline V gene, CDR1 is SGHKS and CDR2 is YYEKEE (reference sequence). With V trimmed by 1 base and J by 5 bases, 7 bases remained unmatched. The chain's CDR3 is CASSLLLAGGWDEQYF. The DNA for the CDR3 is TGTGCCAGCAGCTTGTTACTAGCGGGGGGATGGGACGAGCAGTACTTC.

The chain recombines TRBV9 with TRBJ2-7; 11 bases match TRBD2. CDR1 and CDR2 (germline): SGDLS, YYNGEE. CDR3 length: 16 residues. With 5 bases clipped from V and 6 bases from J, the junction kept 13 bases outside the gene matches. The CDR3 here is CASSGAGTSGWGEQYF. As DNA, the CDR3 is TGTGCCAGCAGTGGGGCCGGGACTAGCGGATGGGGCGAGCAGTACTTC.

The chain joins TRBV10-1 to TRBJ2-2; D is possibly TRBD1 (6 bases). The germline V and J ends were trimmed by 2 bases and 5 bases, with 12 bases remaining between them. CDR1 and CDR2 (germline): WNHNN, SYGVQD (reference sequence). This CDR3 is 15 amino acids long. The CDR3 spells CASSEEGGRTGELFF. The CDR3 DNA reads TGCGCCAGCAGTGAGGAAGGGGGTAGGACCGGGGAGCTGTTTTTT.

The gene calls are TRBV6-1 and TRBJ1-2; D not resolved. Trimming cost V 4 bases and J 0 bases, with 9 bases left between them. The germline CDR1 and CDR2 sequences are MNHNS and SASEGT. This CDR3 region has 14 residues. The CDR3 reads CASSAQQTNYGYTF. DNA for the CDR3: TGTGCCAGCAGTGCACAGCAAACTAACTATGGCTACACCTTC.

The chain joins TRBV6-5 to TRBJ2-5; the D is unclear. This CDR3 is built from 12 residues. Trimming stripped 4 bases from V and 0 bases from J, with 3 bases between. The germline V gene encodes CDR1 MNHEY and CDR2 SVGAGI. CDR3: CASSSYQETQYF. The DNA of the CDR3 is TGTGCCAGCAGTTCGTACCAAGAGACCCAGTACTTC.

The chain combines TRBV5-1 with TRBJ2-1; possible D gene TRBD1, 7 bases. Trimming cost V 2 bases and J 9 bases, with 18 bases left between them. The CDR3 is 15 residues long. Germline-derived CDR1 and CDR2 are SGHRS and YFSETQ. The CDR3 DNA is TGCGCCAGCAGCTTAAACCCGGGAGACAGGGCTGAGCAGTTCTTC. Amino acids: CASSLNPGDRAEQFF.

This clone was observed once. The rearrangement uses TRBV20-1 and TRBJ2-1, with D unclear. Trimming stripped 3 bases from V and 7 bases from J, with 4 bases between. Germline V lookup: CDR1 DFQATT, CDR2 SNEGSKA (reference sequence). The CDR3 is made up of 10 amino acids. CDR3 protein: CSASWNEQFF. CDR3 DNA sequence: TGCAGTGCTAGTTGGAATGAGCAGTTCTTC.

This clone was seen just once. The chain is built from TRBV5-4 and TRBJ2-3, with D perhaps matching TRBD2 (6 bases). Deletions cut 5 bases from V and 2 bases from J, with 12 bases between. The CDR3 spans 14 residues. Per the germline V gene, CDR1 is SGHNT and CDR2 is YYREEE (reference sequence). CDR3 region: CASRPGLITDTQYF. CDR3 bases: TGTGCCAGCAGGCCGGGACTGATCACAGATACGCAGTATTTT. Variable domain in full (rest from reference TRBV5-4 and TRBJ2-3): ETGVTQSPTHLIKTRGQQVTLRCSSQSGHNTVSWYQQALGQGPQFIFQYYREEENGRGNFPPRFSGLQFPNYSSELNVNALELDDSALYLCASRPGLITDTQYFGPGTRLTVL.